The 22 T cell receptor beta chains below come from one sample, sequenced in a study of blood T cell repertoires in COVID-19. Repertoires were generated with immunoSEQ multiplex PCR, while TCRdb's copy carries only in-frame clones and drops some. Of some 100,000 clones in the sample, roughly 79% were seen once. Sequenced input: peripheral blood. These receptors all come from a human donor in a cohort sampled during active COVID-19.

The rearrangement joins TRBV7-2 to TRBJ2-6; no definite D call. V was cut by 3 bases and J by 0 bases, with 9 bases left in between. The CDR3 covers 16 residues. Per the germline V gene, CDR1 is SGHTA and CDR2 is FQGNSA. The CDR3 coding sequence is TGTGCCAGCAGCTTTGGTCGCAGCTCTGGGGCCAACGTCCTGACTTTC. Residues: CASSFGRSSGANVLTF.

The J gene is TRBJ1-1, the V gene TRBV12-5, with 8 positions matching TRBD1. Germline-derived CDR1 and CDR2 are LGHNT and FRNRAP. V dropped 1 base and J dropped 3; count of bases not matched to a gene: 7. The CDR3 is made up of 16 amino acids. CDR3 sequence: CASGLDFPGQDTEAFF. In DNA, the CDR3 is TGTGCTAGTGGTTTGGACTTTCCGGGACAGGACACTGAAGCTTTCTTT.

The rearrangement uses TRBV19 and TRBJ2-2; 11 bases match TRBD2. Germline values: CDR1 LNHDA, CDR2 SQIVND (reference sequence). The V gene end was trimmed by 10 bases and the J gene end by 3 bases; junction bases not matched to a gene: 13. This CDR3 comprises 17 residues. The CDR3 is CATQQPWTSGYTGELFF. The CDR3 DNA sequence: TGTGCCACCCAACAACCGTGGACTAGCGGGTACACCGGGGAGCTGTTTTTT.

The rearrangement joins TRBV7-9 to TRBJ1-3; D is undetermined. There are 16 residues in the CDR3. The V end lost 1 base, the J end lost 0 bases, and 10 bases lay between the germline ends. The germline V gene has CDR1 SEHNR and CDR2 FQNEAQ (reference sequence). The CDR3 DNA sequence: TGTGCCAGCAGCTTAGGGGCAGCTCTCTCTGGAAACACCATATATTTT. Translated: CASSLGAALSGNTIYF.

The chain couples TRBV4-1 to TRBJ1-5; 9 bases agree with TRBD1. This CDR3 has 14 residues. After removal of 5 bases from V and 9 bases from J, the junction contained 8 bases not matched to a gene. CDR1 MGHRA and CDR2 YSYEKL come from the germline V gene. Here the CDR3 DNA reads TGCGCCAGCAGCTCACAGGGGGCGGAGCGGCCCCAGCATTTT. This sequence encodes CASSSQGAERPQHF.

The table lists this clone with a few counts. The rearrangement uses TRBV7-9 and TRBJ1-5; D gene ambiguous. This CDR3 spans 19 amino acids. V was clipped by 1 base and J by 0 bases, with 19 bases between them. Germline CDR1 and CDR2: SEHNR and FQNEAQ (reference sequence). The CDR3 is CASSLVEPFSQVSNQPQHF. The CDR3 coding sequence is TGTGCCAGCAGCTTAGTAGAGCCTTTTTCGCAGGTTAGCAATCAGCCCCAGCATTTT.

As DNA, the CDR3 is TGTGCCACCAGCAGGGGACTAGCGGGGGAATCCTACGAGCAGTACTTC. This encodes CATSRGLAGESYEQYF. This chain links TRBV15 with TRBJ2-7, with 14 bases matching TRBD2. The CDR3 covers 16 residues. V was clipped by 3 bases and J by 1 base; unmatched bases: 2. Germline CDR1 LNHNV, CDR2 YYDKDF (reference sequence).

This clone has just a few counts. CDR3 region: CASSLAGGSNQPQHF. Written as DNA, the CDR3 is TGTGCCAGCAGCTTGGCAGGGGGTAGCAATCAGCCCCAGCATTTT. The chain combines TRBV7-2 with TRBJ1-5; 7 positions match TRBD1. V was pared by 3 bases and J by 0 bases, with 2 bases of the junction left unmatched. The CDR3 is 15 amino acids. Germline lookup yields CDR1 SGHTA and CDR2 FQGNSA. Full variable domain (remainder filled in from reference TRBV7-2 and TRBJ1-5): GAGVSQSPSNKVTEKGKDVELRCDPISGHTALYWYRQSLGQGLEFLIYFQGNSAPDKSGLPSDRFSAERTGGSVSTLTIQRTQQEDSAVYLCASSLAGGSNQPQHFGDGTRLSIL.

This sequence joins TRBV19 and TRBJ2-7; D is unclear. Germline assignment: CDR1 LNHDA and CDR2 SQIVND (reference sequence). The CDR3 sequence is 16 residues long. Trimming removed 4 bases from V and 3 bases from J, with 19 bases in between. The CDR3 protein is CASSTPTTPLGYEQYF. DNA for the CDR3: TGTGCCAGTAGTACACCCACTACACCCCTGGGCTACGAGCAGTACTTC.

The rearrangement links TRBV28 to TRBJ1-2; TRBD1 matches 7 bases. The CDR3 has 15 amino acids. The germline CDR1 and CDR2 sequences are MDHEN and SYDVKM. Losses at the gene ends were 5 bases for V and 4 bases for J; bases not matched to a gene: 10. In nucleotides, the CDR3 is TGTGCCAGCAGTCTAAGCGACAGGGTCGCCTATGGCTACACCTTC. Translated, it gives CASSLSDRVAYGYTF.

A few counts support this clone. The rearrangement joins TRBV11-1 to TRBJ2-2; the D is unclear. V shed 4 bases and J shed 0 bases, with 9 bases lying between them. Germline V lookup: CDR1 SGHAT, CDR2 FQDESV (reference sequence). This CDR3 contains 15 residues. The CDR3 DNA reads TGTGCCAGCAGCTGGAGCCTAGCGAACACCGGGGAGCTGTTTTTT. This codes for CASSWSLANTGELFF. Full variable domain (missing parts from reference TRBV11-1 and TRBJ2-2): EAEVAQSPRYKITEKSQAVAFWCDPISGHATLYWYRQILGQGPELLVQFQDESVVDDSQLPKDRFSAERLKGVDSTLKIQPAELGDSAMYLCASSWSLANTGELFFGEGSRLTVL.

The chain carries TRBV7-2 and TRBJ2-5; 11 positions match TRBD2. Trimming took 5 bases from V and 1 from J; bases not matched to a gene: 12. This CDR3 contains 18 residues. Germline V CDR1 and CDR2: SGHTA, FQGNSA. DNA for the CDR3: TGTGCCAGCAGCCAACTAGCGGGGGCGCCGGGGCGCCAAGAGACCCAGTACTTC. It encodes CASSQLAGAPGRQETQYF.

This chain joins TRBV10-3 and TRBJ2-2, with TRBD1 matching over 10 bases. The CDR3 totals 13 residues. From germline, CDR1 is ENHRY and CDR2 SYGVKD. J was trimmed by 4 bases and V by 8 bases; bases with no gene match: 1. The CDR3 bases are TGTGCCATCCGGACAGGGGGCACCGGGGAGCTGTTTTTT. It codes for CAIRTGGTGELFF.

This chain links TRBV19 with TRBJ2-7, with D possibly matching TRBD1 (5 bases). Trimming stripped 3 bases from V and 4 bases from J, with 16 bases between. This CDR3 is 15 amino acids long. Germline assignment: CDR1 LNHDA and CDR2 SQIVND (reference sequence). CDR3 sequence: CASSIGQGSLYEQYF. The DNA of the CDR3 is TGTGCCAGTAGTATCGGGCAGGGTTCCCTATACGAGCAGTACTTC.

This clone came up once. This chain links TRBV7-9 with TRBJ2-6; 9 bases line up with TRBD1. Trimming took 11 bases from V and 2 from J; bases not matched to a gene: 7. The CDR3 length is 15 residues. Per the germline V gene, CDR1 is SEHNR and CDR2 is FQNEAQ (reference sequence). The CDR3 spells CADRGNFTGANVLTF. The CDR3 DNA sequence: TGTGCCGACAGGGGGAATTTCACTGGGGCCAACGTCCTGACTTTC. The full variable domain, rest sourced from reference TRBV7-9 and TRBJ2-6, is DTGVSQNPRHKITKRGQNVTFRCDPISEHNRLYWYRQTLGQGPEFLTYFQNEAQLEKSRLLSDRFSAERPKGSFSTLEIQRTEQGDSAMYLCADRGNFTGANVLTFGAGSRLTVL.

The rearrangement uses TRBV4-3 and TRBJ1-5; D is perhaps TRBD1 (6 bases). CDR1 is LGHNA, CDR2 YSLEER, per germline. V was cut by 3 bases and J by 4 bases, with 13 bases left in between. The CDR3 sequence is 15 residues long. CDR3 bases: TGCGCCAGCAGCCAGTGGGACACGGGAAATCAGCCCCAGCATTTT. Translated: CASSQWDTGNQPQHF.

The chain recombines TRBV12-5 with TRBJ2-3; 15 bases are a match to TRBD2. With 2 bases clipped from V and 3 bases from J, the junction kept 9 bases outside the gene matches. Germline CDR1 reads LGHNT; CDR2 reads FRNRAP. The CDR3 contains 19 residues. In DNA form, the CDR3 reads TGTGCTAGTGGTTTGTTCGTTCGAGGGACTAGCGGGAGGACAGATACGCAGTATTTT. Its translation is CASGLFVRGTSGRTDTQYF. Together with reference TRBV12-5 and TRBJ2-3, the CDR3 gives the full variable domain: DARVTQTPRHKVTEMGQEVTMRCQPILGHNTVFWYRQTMMQGLELLAYFRNRAPLDDSGMPKDRFSAEMPDATLATLKIQPSEPRDSAVYFCASGLFVRGTSGRTDTQYFGPGTRLTVL.

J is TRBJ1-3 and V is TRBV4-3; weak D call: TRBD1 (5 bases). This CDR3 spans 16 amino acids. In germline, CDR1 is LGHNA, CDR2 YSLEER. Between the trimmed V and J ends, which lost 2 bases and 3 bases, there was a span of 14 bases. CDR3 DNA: TGCGCCAGCAGCCAATCCCCGGGGGTGAATGGAAACACCATATATTTT. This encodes CASSQSPGVNGNTIYF.

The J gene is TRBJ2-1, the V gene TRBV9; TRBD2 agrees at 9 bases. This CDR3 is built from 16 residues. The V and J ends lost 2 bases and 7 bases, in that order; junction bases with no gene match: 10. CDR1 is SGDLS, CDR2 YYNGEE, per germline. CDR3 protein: CASSVNSGGAGNEQFF. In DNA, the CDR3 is TGTGCCAGCAGCGTTAATAGCGGGGGAGCGGGGAATGAGCAGTTCTTC.

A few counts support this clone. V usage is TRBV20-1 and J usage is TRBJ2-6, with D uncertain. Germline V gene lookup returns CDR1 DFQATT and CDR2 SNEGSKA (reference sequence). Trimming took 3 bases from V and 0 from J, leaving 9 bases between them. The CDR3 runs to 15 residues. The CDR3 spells CSASIGFSGANVLTF. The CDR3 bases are TGCAGTGCTAGTATCGGGTTCTCTGGGGCCAACGTCCTGACTTTC.

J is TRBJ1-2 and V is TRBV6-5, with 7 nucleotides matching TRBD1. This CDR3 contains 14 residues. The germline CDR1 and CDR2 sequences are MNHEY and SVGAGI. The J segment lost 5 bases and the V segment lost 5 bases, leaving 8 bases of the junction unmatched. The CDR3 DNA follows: TGTGCCAGCAGTCTCGGGACAGCGAGGTATGGCTACACCTTC. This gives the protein CASSLGTARYGYTF.

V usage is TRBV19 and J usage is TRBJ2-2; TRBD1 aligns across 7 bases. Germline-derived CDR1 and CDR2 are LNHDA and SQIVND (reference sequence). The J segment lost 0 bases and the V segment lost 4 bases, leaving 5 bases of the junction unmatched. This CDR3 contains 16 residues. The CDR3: CASSKGASSNTGELFF. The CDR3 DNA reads TGTGCCAGTAGTAAGGGGGCTAGCTCGAACACCGGGGAGCTGTTTTTT.